Sequencing of this TCR beta chain was carried out in a study of blood T cell repertoires in COVID-19. Study context: Sites across the United States, Italy and Spain contributed samples from acute and convalescent COVID-19.

Authors' data handling: Amplified reference gene primers provided the basis for estimating nucleated cell counts. The data were produced by immunoSEQ multiplex PCR, yet TCRdb's version contains in-frame clones alone and is incomplete. For V, J and clone size, that table is used; D and trimming come from the DNA. The sample yields about 180,000 clones, approximately 81% seen once. This clone is medium-sized by share. CDR3 length equals 16 residues. J lost 6 bases, V lost 5 bases, and 7 bases had no gene match. Germline lookup yields CDR1 SGHVS and CDR2 FQNEAQ. The chain couples TRBV7-8 to TRBJ2-2, with 12 bases lining up with TRBD1. Input material: peripheral blood. This receptor was obtained from a person between 65 and 79 years old with COVID-19, enrolled during active disease. CDR3 sequence (DNA): TGTGCCAGCAGCCCCAGGGACAGGGGGCCTCCCGGGGAGCTGTTTTTT. It is translated as CASSPRDRGPPGELFF. Complete variable domain (other parts from reference TRBV7-8 and TRBJ2-2): GAGVSQSPRYKVAKRGQDVALRCDPISGHVSLFWYQQALGQGPEFLTYFQNEAQLDKSGLPSDRFFAERPEGSVSTLKIQRTQQEDSAVYLCASSPRDRGPPGELFFGEGSRLTVL.